A single sample gave rise to the 20 T cell receptor beta chains below, sequenced in a study of CD8 T cells in ankylosing spondylitis. TCRdb redid the calling of the 5' RACE reads with MiXCR, one entry per CDR3 protein. Here the sample spans some 140,000 distinct CDR3 sequences, 6.5% to 8.5% being singletons. Sequencing input: synovial fluid, either unsorted or a sorted T cell fraction (not recorded which). These receptors were obtained from a male donor with ankylosing spondylitis.

This chain connects TRBV28 to TRBJ1-1, with D hard to call. The CDR3 is 12 residues long. V was cut by 4 bases and J by 10 bases, with 13 bases left in between. CDR1 is MDHEN and CDR2 is SYDVKM in the germline V gene. The CDR3 region is CASSSPGRAAFF. The CDR3 region has the DNA TGTGCCAGCAGTTCCCCGGGTAGGGCAGCTTTCTTT.

Comments on this clonotype: An end of the junction does not agree with germline; a read error may underlie this. V usage is TRBV18 and J usage is TRBJ2-3, with TRBD1 identical over 10 bases. CDR1 and CDR2 from the germline V gene are KGHSH and LQKENI. The CDR3 runs to 16 residues. Written as DNA, the CDR3 is TGTGCCAGCTCACCATTAAGGACAGGGGGAGCAGATACGCGGTATTTT. It codes for CASSPLRTGGADTRYF.

This clonotype was detected only a few times. V usage is TRBV3-1 and J usage is TRBJ2-7, with TRBD2 matching 9 bases. The CDR3 loop spans 14 amino acids. V lost 2 bases to trimming and J lost 5 bases; unmatched junction nucleotides: 4. Germline V gene data show CDR1 as LGHDT and CDR2 as YNNKEL (reference sequence). The DNA of the CDR3 is TGTGCCAGCAGCCAAAAAGCGGGAGGAGACGAGCAGTACTTC. The encoded protein is CASSQKAGGDEQYF.

This clonotype was detected ten times or more. The chain has TRBV7-6 and TRBJ2-1; D is ambiguous. Germline lookup yields CDR1 SGHVS and CDR2 FNYEAQ. CDR3 size: 15 residues. V lost 1 base and J lost 6, with 13 bases in between. CDR3 loop: CASSLEISFSNEQFF. CDR3 nucleotide sequence: TGTGCCAGCAGCTTAGAGATATCGTTTTCCAATGAGCAGTTCTTC. Full variable domain (remainder filled in from reference TRBV7-6 and TRBJ2-1): GAGVSQSPRYKVTKRGQDVALRCDPISGHVSLYWYRQALGQGPEFLTYFNYEAQQDKSGLPNDRFSAERPEGSISTLTIQRTEQRDSAMYRCASSLEISFSNEQFFGPGTRLTVL.

This clonotype turned up a few times. The chain has TRBV7-9 and TRBJ2-7, with D perhaps assigned TRBD1 or TRBD2 (5 bases each). The CDR3 covers 13 residues. Germline assignment: CDR1 SEHNR and CDR2 FQNEAQ (reference sequence). V was shortened by 8 bases and J by 0 bases, with 11 bases between the two germline ends. The CDR3 coding sequence is TGTGCCAGCGAGGGGCGAAACTCCTACGAGCAGTACTTC. As protein: CASEGRNSYEQYF.

The rearrangement links TRBV3-1 to TRBJ1-5; 9 nucleotides agree with TRBD1. V trimming: 2 bases; J trimming: 3 bases; junction bases outside the gene matches: 5. Germline CDR1 and CDR2: LGHDT and YNNKEL (reference sequence). The CDR3 covers 16 residues. CDR3 amino acids: CASSQKDRGLNQPQHF. CDR3 DNA: TGTGCCAGCAGCCAAAAGGACAGGGGCCTCAATCAGCCCCAGCATTTT.

This clonotype has at least ten counts. The V gene is TRBV10-3, the J gene TRBJ1-1; no clear D. The CDR3 is 15 residues long. Per germline, CDR1 ENHRY and CDR2 SYGVKD. With 0 bases removed from V and 2 bases from J, the gap between germline ends came to 10 bases. CDR3 nucleotides: TGTGCCATCAGTGAGTCCCGAGACGGTAACACTGAAGCTTTCTTT. It is translated as CAISESRDGNTEAFF.

This clonotype was detected ten times or more. The chain couples TRBV7-2 to TRBJ2-7; D is unresolved. The V end was cut by 1 base, the J end by 6 bases, with 10 bases between. The length of the CDR3 is 13 residues. Germline V gene data show CDR1 as SGHTA and CDR2 as FQGNSA. This CDR3 reads CASSLVGMGEQYF. The CDR3 DNA reads TGTGCCAGCAGCTTAGTAGGGATGGGCGAGCAGTACTTC. Drawing the rest from reference TRBV7-2 and TRBJ2-7, the complete variable domain is GAGVSQSPSNKVTEKGKDVELRCDPISGHTALYWYRQSLGQGLEFLIYFQGNSAPDKSGLPSDRFSAERTGGSVSTLTIQRTQQEDSAVYLCASSLVGMGEQYFGPGTRLTVT.

This clonotype was counted between two and nine times. The chain carries TRBV28 and TRBJ1-3; possibly TRBD1 for D (5 bases). V shed 4 bases and J shed 9 bases, with 10 bases lying between them. Germline V gene data show CDR1 as MDHEN and CDR2 as SYDVKM. This CDR3 has 12 amino acids. CDR3 region: CASSWGVGTIYF. CDR3 bases: TGTGCCAGCAGTTGGGGGGTGGGCACCATATATTTT. Drawing the rest from reference TRBV28 and TRBJ1-3, the complete variable domain is DVKVTQSSRYLVKRTGEKVFLECVQDMDHENMFWYRQDPGLGLRLIYFSYDVKMKEKGDIPEGYSVSREKKERFSLILESASTNQTSMYLCASSWGVGTIYFGEGSWLTVV.

This clonotype was picked up a small number of times. The chain employs TRBV6-1 and TRBJ2-2; D possibly corresponds to TRBD2 (6 bases). The germline V and J ends were trimmed by 6 bases and 6 bases, with 14 bases remaining between them. The CDR3 is 14 amino acids. Germline lookup yields CDR1 MNHNS and CDR2 SASEGT. Here the CDR3 DNA reads TGTGCCAGCAGGCGTTCCGGGAGCTCCGGGGAGCTGTTTTTT. Its translation: CASRRSGSSGELFF.

This clonotype was recorded at least ten times. The chain employs TRBV7-2 and TRBJ2-2; TRBD2 matches 10 bases. Germline CDR1 and CDR2: SGHTA and FQGNSA. V lost 5 bases to trimming and J lost 4 bases; unmatched junction nucleotides: 7. This CDR3 contains 16 residues. The CDR3 DNA follows: TGTGCCAGCAGCCCCCCAGGACTAGCGGCCACCGGGGAGCTGTTTTTT. Its protein product is CASSPPGLAATGELFF.

This clonotype was observed many times. The chain combines TRBV12-3 or TRBV12-4 with TRBJ2-7; D possibly corresponds to TRBD2 (5 bases). Between the trimmed V and J ends, which lost 3 bases and 6 bases, there was a span of 15 bases. There are 14 residues in the CDR3. CDR3 region: CASSFEYREGEQYF. In DNA form, the CDR3 reads TGTGCCAGCAGTTTTGAGTATCGAGAGGGCGAGCAGTACTTC.

The table lists this clonotype with many counts. The CDR3 spells CASSPNEETQYF. In DNA, the CDR3 is TGTGCCAGCAGTCCCAATGAAGAGACCCAGTACTTC. The J gene is TRBJ2-5, the V gene TRBV28, with unresolved D. The V and J ends lost 5 bases and 3 bases respectively, with 7 bases between them. This CDR3 region has 12 residues. CDR1 is MDHEN, CDR2 SYDVKM, per germline.

This clonotype has at least ten counts. This chain joins TRBV5-1 and TRBJ1-6, with D uncertain. Trimming pared 1 base from V and 8 bases from J, leaving 16 bases between. This CDR3 has 16 amino acids. Germline CDR1 reads SGHRS; CDR2 reads YFSETQ. In DNA, the CDR3 is TGCGCCAGCAGCTTGAATACGGCCTCTTTGGATTCACCCCTCCACTTT. Amino acids: CASSLNTASLDSPLHF.

In its sample, this clonotype was seen a few times. This chain connects TRBV20-1 to TRBJ2-1; D ambiguous. This CDR3 is built from 13 residues. Germline V CDR1 and CDR2: DFQATT, SNEGSKA (reference sequence). V was clipped by 3 bases and J by 2 bases, with 8 bases between them. The CDR3, as DNA: TGCAGTGCTAGCCGAATTCCCTACAATGAGCAGTTCTTC. Its protein is CSASRIPYNEQFF.

In this sample, this clonotype turned up a few times. The chain uses TRBV6-5 and TRBJ2-1; TRBD1 might be the D (5 bases). The CDR3 contains 13 residues. The germline CDR1 and CDR2 sequences are MNHEY and SVGAGI. Deletions cut 6 bases from V and 6 bases from J, with 12 bases between. This CDR3 reads CASRLGHFNEQFF. DNA of the CDR3: TGTGCCAGCAGACTCGGACACTTCAATGAGCAGTTCTTC.

This clonotype occurred many times. V and J are TRBV10-3 and TRBJ2-5; TRBD1 matches at 8 bases. Per germline, CDR1 ENHRY and CDR2 SYGVKD. Trimming at V came to 3 bases and at J to 4 bases, leaving 10 bases not matched to a gene. The CDR3 is 16 residues long. The chain's CDR3 is CAISEGRGGQGETQYF. In DNA, the CDR3 is TGTGCCATCAGTGAAGGGAGAGGTGGACAGGGAGAGACCCAGTACTTC.

This clonotype was seen at least ten times. The V call is TRBV20-1, the J call TRBJ2-1; TRBD1 matches at 7 bases. The CDR3 totals 15 residues. CDR1 and CDR2 from the germline V gene are DFQATT and SNEGSKA (reference sequence). Trimming removed 0 bases from V and 2 bases from J; junction bases left unmatched: 4. CDR3: CSARDRTGPYNEQFF. The CDR3 nucleotides are TGCAGTGCTAGAGATCGGACAGGCCCCTACAATGAGCAGTTCTTC.

This clonotype was counted many times. The chain recombines TRBV20-1 with TRBJ1-4, with 10 bases lining up with TRBD1. Losses at the gene ends were 3 bases for V and 8 bases for J; bases not matched to a gene: 3. This CDR3 is 13 amino acids long. CDR1 is DFQATT, CDR2 SNEGSKA, per germline (reference sequence). CDR3 DNA: TGCAGTGCTAGGGGGACAGGGGCGGAAAAACTGTTTTTT. Translation gives CSARGTGAEKLFF.

This clonotype was found a few times. The chain recombines TRBV6-1 with TRBJ1-1, with D perhaps matching TRBD1 (6 bases). Germline CDR1 and CDR2: MNHNS and SASEGT. With 4 bases removed from V and 0 bases from J, the gap between germline ends came to 9 bases. The CDR3 has 14 amino acids. The CDR3 loop reads CASSGNRVNTEAFF. CDR3 sequence (DNA): TGTGCCAGCAGTGGGAACAGGGTGAACACTGAAGCTTTCTTT.